This TCR beta chain was found in a study of blood T cell repertoires in COVID-19. Study in general: There were acute and convalescent COVID-19 samples, and they came from the United States, Italy and Spain. From T cells, B-cell-depleted T cells, or PBMCs came the material, which was cDNA or gDNA.

Trimming cost V 6 bases and J 8 bases, with 16 bases left between them. This CDR3 has 13 amino acids. Germline V gene data show CDR1 as MDHEN and CDR2 as SYDVKM. In the source study's methods: Scientists estimated how many nucleated cells there were by amplifying reference gene primers. The repertoire was sequenced with immunoSEQ multiplex PCR; TCRdb's copy has only in-frame clones and lacks some. V and J calls and clone size are those listed in that table; D and trimming were worked out from the DNA. The profile shows around 170,000 clones, about 90% of them singletons. Specimen: peripheral blood. This clonotype was sampled from a woman aged 65 to 85 with acute or convalescent COVID-19. This sequence joins TRBV28 and TRBJ1-2, with D maybe TRBD1 (5 bases). CDR3 loop: CASRAGGGGGYTF. CDR3 coding DNA: TGTGCCAGCAGAGCCGGGGGGGGAGGCGGCTACACCTTC.